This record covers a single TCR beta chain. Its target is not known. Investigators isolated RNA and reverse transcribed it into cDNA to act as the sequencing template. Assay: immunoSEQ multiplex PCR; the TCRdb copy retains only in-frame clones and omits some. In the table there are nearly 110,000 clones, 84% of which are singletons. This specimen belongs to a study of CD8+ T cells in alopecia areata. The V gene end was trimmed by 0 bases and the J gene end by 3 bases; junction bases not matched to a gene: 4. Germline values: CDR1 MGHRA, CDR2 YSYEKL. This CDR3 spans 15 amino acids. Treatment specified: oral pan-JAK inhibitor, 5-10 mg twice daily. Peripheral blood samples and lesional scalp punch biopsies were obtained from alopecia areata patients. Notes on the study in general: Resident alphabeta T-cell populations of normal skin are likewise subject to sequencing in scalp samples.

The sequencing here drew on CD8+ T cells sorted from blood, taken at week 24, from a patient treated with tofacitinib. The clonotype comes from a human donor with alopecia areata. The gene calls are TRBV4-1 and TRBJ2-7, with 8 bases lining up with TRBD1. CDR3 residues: CASSQERRGHYEQYF. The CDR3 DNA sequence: TGCGCCAGCAGCCAAGAACGCAGGGGGCACTACGAGCAGTACTTC.